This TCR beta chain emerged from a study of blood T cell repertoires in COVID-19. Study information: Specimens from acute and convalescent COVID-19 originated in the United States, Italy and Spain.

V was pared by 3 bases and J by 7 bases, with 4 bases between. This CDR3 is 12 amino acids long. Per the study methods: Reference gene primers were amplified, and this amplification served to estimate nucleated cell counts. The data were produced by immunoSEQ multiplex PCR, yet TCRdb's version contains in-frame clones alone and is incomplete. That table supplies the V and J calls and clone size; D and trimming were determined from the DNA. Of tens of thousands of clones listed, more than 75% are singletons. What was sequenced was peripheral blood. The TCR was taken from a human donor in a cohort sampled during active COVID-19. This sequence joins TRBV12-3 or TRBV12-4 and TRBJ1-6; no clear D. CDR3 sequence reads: CASSLSNSPLHF. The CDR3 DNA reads TGTGCCAGCAGTTTGAGCAATTCACCCCTCCACTTT.